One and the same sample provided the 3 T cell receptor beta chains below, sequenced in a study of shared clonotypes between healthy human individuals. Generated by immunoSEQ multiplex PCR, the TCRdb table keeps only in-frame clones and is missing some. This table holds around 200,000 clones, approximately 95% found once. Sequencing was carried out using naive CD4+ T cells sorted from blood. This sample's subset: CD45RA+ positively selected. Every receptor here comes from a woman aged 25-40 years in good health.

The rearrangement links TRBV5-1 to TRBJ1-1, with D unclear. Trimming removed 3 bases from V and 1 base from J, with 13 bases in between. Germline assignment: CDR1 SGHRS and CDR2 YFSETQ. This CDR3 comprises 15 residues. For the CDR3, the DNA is TGCGCCAGCAGCTGGGGAGGACGGGAGAACACTGAAGCTTTCTTT. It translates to CASSWGGRENTEAFF.

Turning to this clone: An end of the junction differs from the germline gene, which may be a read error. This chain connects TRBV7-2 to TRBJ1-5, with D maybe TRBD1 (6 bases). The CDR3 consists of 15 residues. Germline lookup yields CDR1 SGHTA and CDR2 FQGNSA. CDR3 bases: TGTGCCAGCAGTTTAGGATCAGGGGAGGTACAGCCCCAGCATTTT. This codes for CASSLGSGEVQPQHF. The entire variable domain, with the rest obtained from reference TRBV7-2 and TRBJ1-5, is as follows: GAGVSQSPSNKVTEKGKDVELRCDPISGHTALYWYRQSLGQGLEFLIYFQGNSAPDKSGLPSDRFSAERTGGSVSTLTIQRTQQEDSAVYLCASSLGSGEVQPQHFGDGTRLSIL.

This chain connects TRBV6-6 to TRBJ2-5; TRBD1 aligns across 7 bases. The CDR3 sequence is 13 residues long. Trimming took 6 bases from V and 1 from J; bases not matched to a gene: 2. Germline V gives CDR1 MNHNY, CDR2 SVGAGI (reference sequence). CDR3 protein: CASRRDSQETQYF. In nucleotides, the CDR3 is TGTGCCAGCAGACGGGACAGCCAAGAGACCCAGTACTTC.